The present T cell receptor beta chain was sequenced within a study of radiotherapy plus CTLA-4 blockade in lung cancer. Study-wide context: Objective responses were documented in under 20% of patients, with disease control in about 29%. General study points: After treatment with radiotherapy plus ipilimumab, TCR clones that came from the tumor expanded in blood.

V was trimmed by 1 base and J by 1 base, leaving 13 bases between them. Germline V lookup: CDR1 SGHVS, CDR2 FQNEAQ. The length of the CDR3 is 16 residues. Alongside CTLA-4 blockade with ipilimumab, patients with chemo-refractory metastatic non-small-cell lung cancer received focal radiation. Worth noting for this clone: Its antigen is unknown.

The data were produced by immunoSEQ multiplex PCR, yet TCRdb's version contains in-frame clones alone and is incomplete. The table shows about 80,000 clones, with about four fifths occurring only once. Sequences were derived from peripheral blood, sampled from a patient treated with radiotherapy plus ipilimumab. The receptor comes from a human donor with non-small cell lung cancer who had stable disease on radiotherapy plus ipilimumab. The rearrangement uses TRBV7-8 and TRBJ1-2; TRBD1 might be the D (5 bases). CDR3 DNA: TGTGCCAGCAGCTTAGTCGAAGGGACGGATAACTATGGCTACACCTTC. It is translated as CASSLVEGTDNYGYTF.